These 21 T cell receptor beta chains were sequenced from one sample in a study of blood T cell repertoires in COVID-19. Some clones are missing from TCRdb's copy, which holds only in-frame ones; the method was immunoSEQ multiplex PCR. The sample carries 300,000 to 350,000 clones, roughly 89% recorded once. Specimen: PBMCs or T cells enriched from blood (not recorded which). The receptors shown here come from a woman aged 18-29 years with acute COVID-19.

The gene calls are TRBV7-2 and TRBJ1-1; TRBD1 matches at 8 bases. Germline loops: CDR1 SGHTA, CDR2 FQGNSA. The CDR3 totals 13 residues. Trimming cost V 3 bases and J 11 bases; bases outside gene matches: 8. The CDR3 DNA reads TGTGCCAGCAGCTTTCGACAGGGGATTCCGGCTTTCTTT. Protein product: CASSFRQGIPAFF.

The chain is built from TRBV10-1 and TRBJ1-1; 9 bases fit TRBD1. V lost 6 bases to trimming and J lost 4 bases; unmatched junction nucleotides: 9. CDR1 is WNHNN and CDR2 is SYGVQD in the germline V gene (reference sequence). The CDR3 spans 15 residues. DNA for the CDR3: TGCGCCAGCAGAGCACAGGGGGCGCCTGGCACTGAAGCTTTCTTT. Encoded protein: CASRAQGAPGTEAFF.

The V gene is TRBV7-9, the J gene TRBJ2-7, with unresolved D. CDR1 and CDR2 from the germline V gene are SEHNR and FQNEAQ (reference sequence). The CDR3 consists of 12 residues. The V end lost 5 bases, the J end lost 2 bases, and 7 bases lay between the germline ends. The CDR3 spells CASSPRAYEQYF. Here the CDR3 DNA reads TGTGCCAGCAGCCCCCGGGCCTACGAGCAGTACTTC.

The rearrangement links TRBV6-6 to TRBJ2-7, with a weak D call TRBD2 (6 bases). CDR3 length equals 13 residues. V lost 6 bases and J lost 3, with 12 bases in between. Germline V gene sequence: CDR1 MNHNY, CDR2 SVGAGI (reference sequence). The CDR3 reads CASRVVGGYEQYF. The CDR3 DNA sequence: TGTGCCAGCAGAGTGGTGGGGGGCTACGAGCAGTACTTC.

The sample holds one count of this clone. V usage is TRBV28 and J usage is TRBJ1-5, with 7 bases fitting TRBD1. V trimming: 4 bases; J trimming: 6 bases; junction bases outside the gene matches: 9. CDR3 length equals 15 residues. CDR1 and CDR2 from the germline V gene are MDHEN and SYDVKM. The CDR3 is CASSSLQGRSQPQHF. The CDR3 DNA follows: TGTGCCAGCAGTTCCCTACAGGGGAGGAGTCAGCCCCAGCATTTT. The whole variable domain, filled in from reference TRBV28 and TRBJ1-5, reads DVKVTQSSRYLVKRTGEKVFLECVQDMDHENMFWYRQDPGLGLRLIYFSYDVKMKEKGDIPEGYSVSREKKERFSLILESASTNQTSMYLCASSSLQGRSQPQHFGDGTRLSIL.

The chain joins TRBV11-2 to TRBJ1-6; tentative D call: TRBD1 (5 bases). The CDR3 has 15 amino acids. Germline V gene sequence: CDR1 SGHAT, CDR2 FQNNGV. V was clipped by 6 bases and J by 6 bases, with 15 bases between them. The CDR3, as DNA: TGTGCCAGCAGGCCCGTCACAAGGGGTAATTCACCCCTCCACTTT. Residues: CASRPVTRGNSPLHF. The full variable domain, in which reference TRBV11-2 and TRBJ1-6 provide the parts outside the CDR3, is EAGVAQSPRYKIIEKRQSVAFWCNPISGHATLYWYQQILGQGPKLLIQFQNNGVVDDSQLPKDRFSAERLKGVDSTLKIQPAKLEDSAVYLCASRPVTRGNSPLHFGNGTRLTVT.

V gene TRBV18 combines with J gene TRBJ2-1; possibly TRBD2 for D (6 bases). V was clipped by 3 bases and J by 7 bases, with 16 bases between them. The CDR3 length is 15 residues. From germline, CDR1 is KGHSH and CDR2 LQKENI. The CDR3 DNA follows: TGTGCCAGCTCACCTCCCCCGGCGGGGACGAATGAGCAGTTCTTC. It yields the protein CASSPPPAGTNEQFF.

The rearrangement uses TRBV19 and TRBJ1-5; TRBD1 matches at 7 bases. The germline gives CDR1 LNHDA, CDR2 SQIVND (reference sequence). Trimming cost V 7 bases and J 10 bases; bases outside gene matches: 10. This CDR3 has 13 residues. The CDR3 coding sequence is TGTGCCAGTACGGGACAGCTAATCGGTCCCCAGCATTTT. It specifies CASTGQLIGPQHF.

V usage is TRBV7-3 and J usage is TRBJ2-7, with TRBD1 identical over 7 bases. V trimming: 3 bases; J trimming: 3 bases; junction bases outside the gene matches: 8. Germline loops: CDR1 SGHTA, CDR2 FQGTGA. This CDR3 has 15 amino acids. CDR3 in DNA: TGTGCCAGCAGCTTGGGGGTAGGGGGCCGCTACGAGCAGTACTTC. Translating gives CASSLGVGGRYEQYF.

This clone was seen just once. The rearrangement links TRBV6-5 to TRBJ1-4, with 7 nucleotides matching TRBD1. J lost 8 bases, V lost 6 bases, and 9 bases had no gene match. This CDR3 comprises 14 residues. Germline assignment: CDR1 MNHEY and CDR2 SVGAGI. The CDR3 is CASRNRGLGEKLFF. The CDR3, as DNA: TGTGCCAGCAGGAACAGGGGCTTAGGGGAAAAACTGTTTTTT.

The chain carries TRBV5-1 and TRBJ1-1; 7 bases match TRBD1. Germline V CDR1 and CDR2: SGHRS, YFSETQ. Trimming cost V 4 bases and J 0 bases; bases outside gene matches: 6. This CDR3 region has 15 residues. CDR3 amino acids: CASSLPDRVNTEAFF. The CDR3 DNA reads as TGCGCCAGCAGCCTCCCCGACAGGGTGAACACTGAAGCTTTCTTT.

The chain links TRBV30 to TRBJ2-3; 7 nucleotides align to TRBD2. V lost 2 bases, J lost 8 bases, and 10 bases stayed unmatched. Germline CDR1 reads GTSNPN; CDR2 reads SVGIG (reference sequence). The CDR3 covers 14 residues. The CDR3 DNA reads TGTGCCTGGAGTCAGGGAGGGAAGAAGGGTACGCAGTATTTT. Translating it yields CAWSQGGKKGTQYF.

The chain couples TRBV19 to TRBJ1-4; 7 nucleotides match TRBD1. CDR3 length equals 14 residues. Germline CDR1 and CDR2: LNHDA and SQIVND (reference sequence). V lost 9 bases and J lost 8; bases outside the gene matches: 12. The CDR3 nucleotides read TGTGCCAGCTTTAAGACAGGGCATGGCGAAAAACTGTTTTTT. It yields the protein CASFKTGHGEKLFF.

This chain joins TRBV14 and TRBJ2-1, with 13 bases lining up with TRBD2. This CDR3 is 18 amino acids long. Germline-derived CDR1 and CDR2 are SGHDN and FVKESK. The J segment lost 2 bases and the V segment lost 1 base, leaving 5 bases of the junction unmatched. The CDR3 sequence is CASSQGTSGRLAYNEQFF. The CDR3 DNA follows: TGTGCCAGCAGCCAAGGGACTAGCGGGAGATTGGCCTACAATGAGCAGTTCTTC.

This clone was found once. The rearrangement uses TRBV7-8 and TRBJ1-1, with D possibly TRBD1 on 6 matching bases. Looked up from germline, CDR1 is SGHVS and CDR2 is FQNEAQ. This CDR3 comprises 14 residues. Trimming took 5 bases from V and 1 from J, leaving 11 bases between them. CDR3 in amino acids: CASSPWTENTEAFF. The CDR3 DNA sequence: TGTGCCAGCAGCCCATGGACAGAGAACACTGAAGCTTTCTTT.

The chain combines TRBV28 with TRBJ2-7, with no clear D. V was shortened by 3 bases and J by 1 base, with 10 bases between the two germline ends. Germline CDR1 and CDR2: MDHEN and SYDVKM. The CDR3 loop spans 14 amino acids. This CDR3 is CASSLETVSYEQYF. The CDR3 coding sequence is TGTGCCAGCAGTTTGGAGACGGTTTCCTACGAGCAGTACTTC. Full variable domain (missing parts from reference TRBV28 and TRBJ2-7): DVKVTQSSRYLVKRTGEKVFLECVQDMDHENMFWYRQDPGLGLRLIYFSYDVKMKEKGDIPEGYSVSREKKERFSLILESASTNQTSMYLCASSLETVSYEQYFGPGTRLTVT.

Written as DNA, the CDR3 is TGCGCCAGCAGCTCACAGGGGAACACTGAAGCTTTCTTT. It yields the protein CASSSQGNTEAFF. V usage is TRBV5-1 and J usage is TRBJ1-1; perhaps TRBD1 as D (6 bases). The CDR3 is 13 residues long. CDR1 is SGHRS, CDR2 YFSETQ, per germline. V was cut by 3 bases and J by 1 base, with 7 bases left in between.

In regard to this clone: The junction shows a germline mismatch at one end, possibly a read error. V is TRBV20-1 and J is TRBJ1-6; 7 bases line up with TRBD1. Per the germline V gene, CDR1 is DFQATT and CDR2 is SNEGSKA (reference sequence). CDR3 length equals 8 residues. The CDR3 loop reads CSAPDRWF. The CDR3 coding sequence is TGCAGTGCACCGGACAGGTGGTTT.

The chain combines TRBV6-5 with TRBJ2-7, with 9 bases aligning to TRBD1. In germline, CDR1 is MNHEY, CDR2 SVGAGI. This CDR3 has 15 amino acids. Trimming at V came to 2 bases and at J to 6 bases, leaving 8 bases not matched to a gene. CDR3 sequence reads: CASSYPGTGKGEQYF. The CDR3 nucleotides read TGTGCCAGCAGTTACCCCGGGACAGGGAAGGGCGAGCAGTACTTC.

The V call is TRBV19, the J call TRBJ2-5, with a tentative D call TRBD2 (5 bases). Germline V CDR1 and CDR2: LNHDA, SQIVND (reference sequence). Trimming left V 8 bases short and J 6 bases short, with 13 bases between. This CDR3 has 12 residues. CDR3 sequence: CASGPGFQTQYF. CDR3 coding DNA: TGTGCCAGTGGCCCGGGGTTTCAGACCCAGTACTTC.

The CDR3 DNA reads TGTGCTAGTGCGTGGTTATCTAGTTGGAACACTGAAGCTTTCTTT. Its translation: CASAWLSSWNTEAFF. The V gene is TRBV12-5, the J gene TRBJ1-1; no firm D call. Germline V gene data show CDR1 as LGHNT and CDR2 as FRNRAP. Trimming removed 7 bases at V and 1 base at J, with 16 bases between. CDR3 length: 15 residues.